One T cell receptor (beta chain) is described in this entry. Its specificity is not known. The data are from a study of T cell responses to AZD1222 COVID-19 vaccine. The assay was immunoSEQ multiplex PCR, and TCRdb's table has in-frame clones only and misses some. The repertoire holds about 140,000 clones, with around 87% as singletons. Study-wide findings and caveats: Variant regions that are unmutated are reportedly the target of nearly half of spike-specific TCRs. Recipients of two AZD1222 doses showed rising Spike-specific TCR breadth and depth.

The receptor was derived from an adult in good health. Sample: peripheral blood, taken on day 0 of AZD1222 vaccination.

The chain's CDR3 is CASSLTKGTPNEQFF. CDR3 nucleotides: TGTGCCAGCAGCTTAACTAAAGGGACTCCGAATGAGCAGTTCTTC. This chain connects TRBV7-3 to TRBJ2-1; possible D gene TRBD2, 6 bases. This CDR3 has 15 amino acids. The germline V gene has CDR1 SGHTA and CDR2 FQGTGA. V was cut by 0 bases and J by 7 bases, with 13 bases left in between.